These T cell receptor beta chains were read from a single sample in a study of cytomegalovirus exposure and HLA in healthy donors. Assay used: immunoSEQ multiplex PCR; TCRdb lists only in-frame clones, some missing. Here the sample spans under 200,000 clones, 75% to 90% being singletons. The sample taken for sequencing was PBMCs. The receptors stem from a middle-aged man in good health and CMV-seropositive. Both conserved end residues are trimmed from each CDR3.

J gene	V gene	CDR3 protein
TRBJ1-2	TRBV7-9	ASSLEGAKNYGYT
TRBJ1-1	TRBV4-3	ASSEAGGETEAF
TRBJ2-5	TRBV9	ASSGGGETQY
TRBJ2-3	TRBV28	ASSSGTDLSDTQY
TRBJ2-5	TRBV7-9	ASSLVGAETQY
TRBJ2-1	TRBV13	ASSLGPATGYNEQF
TRBJ2-3	TRBV13	ASSILAGVVSSTDTQY
TRBJ2-1	TRBV15	ATSRISGGANEQF
TRBJ1-6	TRBV5-4	ASSLDAFTQNSPLH
TRBJ2-1	TRBV11-2	ASSTRGGGNEQF
TRBJ2-7	TRBV11-2	ASSFVRELAGYEQY
TRBJ1-1	TRBV5-1	ASSPRGGAASNTEAF
TRBJ2-7	TRBV30	AWSVGVPTGEQY
TRBJ1-2	TRBV27	ASSLSPGGGYGYT
TRBJ2-7	TRBV7-9	ASSSRGPYEQY
TRBJ1-4	TRBV5-4	ASSLGAGPHHNEKLF
TRBJ1-5	TRBV5-1	ASSWSTGNQPQH
TRBJ1-1	TRBV9	ASSVDEGQGAF
TRBJ1-4	TRBV7-9	ASSLNLDIEKLF
TRBJ2-7	TRBV5-6	ASSFTALSSYEQY
TRBJ1-2	TRBV5-4	ASSLVGAYGYT
TRBJ1-4	TRBV11-2	ASGTGNRGAEKLF
TRBJ2-2	TRBV19	ASSMGWGVGELF
TRBJ2-3	TRBV29-1	SVGGGRSDTQY
TRBJ2-7	TRBV7-9	ASSLASGGPYEQY
TRBJ1-3	TRBV6-1	ASSGGTDGNTIY
TRBJ2-7	TRBV7-2	ASSLVPTDSYEQY
TRBJ2-3	TRBV5-1	ASSFDTATGTDTQY
TRBJ2-3	TRBV18	ASSPPRGGADTQY
TRBJ1-3	TRBV11-2	ASSSYVGQAGNTIY
TRBJ2-1	TRBV30	AWSVLHITGIHEQF
TRBJ2-1	TRBV14	ASSQGTGTSLSVSEQF
TRBJ2-7	TRBV7-9	ASRLTGLNEQY
TRBJ2-5	TRBV7-2	ASSLVFSETQY
TRBJ2-7	TRBV10-3	AISEVSPYEQY
TRBJ2-1	TRBV4-3	ASSLLAGGQYNEQF